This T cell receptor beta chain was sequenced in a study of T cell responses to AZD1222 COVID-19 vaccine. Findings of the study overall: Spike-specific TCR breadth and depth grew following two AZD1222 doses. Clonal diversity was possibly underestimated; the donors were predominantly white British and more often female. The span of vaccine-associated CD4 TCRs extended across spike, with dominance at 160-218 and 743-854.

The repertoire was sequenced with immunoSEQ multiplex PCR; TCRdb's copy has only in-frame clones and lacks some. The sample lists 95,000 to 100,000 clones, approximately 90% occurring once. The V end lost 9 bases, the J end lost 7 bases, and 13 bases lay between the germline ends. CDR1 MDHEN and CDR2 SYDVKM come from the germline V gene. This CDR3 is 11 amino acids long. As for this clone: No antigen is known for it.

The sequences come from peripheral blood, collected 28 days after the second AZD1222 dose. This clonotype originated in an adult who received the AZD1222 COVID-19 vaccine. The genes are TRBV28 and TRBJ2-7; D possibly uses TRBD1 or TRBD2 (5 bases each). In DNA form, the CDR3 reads TGTGCCAGTCCTAGCTGGGGGGAGCAGTACTTC. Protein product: CASPSWGEQYF.